Listed here is a single TCR beta chain. The antigen remains undetermined. Preparing the TCRbeta library involved the use of unique molecular identifiers. TCRdb ran MiXCR on the PCR reads and lists one entry per CDR3 protein. This sample carries about 420,000 distinct CDR3 sequences, 15% to 20% of them seen once, and the ten largest clones take around 28%. The CDR3 has 16 residues. After removal of 6 bases from V and 1 base from J, the junction contained 6 bases not matched to a gene. The data originate from a study of T-cell reconstitution after alpha-beta-depleted transplantation in children. Notes on the study in general: Recipient T cells and thymic progenitors that survived gave rise to the high TCRbeta diversity observed at day 60 in some patients. About two months after transplant, alpha-beta T cells reportedly came from several hundred expanded graft clones. One year after transplant, T-cell counts and diversity came mostly from newly produced T cells.

The chain couples TRBV12-3 or TRBV12-4 to TRBJ2-3; 11 bases match TRBD2. This sample comprised PBMCs, mostly from graft donor cells, obtained 360 days after TCRalphabeta/CD19-depleted stem cell transplant. The sequence derives from a boy in the first two years of life who had a stem cell transplant for Wiskott-Aldrich syndrome, so the T cells may come from the graft donor. The CDR3 DNA follows: TGTGCCAGCAGCTTACTAGCGGGAGTGGGCACAGATACGCAGTATTTT. This codes for CASSLLAGVGTDTQYF.